The 6 T cell receptor beta chains reported below all come from one sample, sequenced in a study of neurological immune-mediated disorders (dated by TCRdb to between 2018 and 2021). The library was made by 5' RACE. The data were produced on an Illumina HiSeq 2500. TCRdb cleaned the public reads at Q25 with fastp, built clones with MiXCR and kept in-frame beta chains. Each entry is one CDR3 protein sequence, shown with its most common DNA and genes. For this sample the table gives fewer than 25,000 distinct CDR3 sequences, of which about 13% were detected only once. Roughly 13% of the sample belongs to the ten largest clones. Sequencing was performed on PBMCs. Receptors were obtained from a woman between 55 and 75 years old with HTLV-1-associated myelopathy (HAM/TSP).

This clonotype was recorded many times. The genes are TRBV7-9 and TRBJ2-7; 7 bases align to TRBD1. The germline CDR1 and CDR2 sequences are SEHNR and FQNEAQ (reference sequence). The ends lost 7 bases at V and 6 bases at J; junction bases unmatched: 9. The CDR3 is 13 amino acids. CDR3 amino acids: CASIQDRALEQYF. DNA of the CDR3: TGTGCCAGCATCCAAGACAGGGCCCTCGAGCAGTACTTC. The whole variable domain, remainder taken from reference TRBV7-9 and TRBJ2-7, is DTGVSQNPRHKITKRGQNVTFRCDPISEHNRLYWYRQTLGQGPEFLTYFQNEAQLEKSRLLSDRFSAERPKGSFSTLEIQRTEQGDSAMYLCASIQDRALEQYFGPGTRLTVT.

This clonotype was detected ten times or more. The genes are TRBV11-2 and TRBJ2-1; D unresolved. The CDR3 length is 14 residues. V lost 0 bases and J 3 bases, leaving 6 bases between the germline ends. CDR1 and CDR2 from the germline V gene are SGHAT and FQNNGV. CDR3 sequence: CASSLERFYNEQFF. The CDR3 DNA sequence: TGTGCCAGCAGCTTAGAACGGTTCTACAATGAGCAGTTCTTC. Supplemented by reference TRBV11-2 and TRBJ2-1, the full variable domain reads EAGVAQSPRYKIIEKRQSVAFWCNPISGHATLYWYQQILGQGPKLLIQFQNNGVVDDSQLPKDRFSAERLKGVDSTLKIQPAKLEDSAVYLCASSLERFYNEQFFGPGTRLTVL.

This clonotype has at least ten counts. The J gene is TRBJ1-2, the V gene TRBV6-1; no reliable D call. Trimming pared 1 base from V and 8 bases from J, leaving 14 bases between. The CDR3 runs to 14 residues. Germline V gives CDR1 MNHNS, CDR2 SASEGT. CDR3 loop: CASSEEGYYEGYTF. As DNA, the CDR3 is TGTGCCAGCAGTGAAGAAGGGTATTATGAGGGCTACACCTTC.

This clonotype was seen at least ten times. This chain joins TRBV20-1 and TRBJ1-1, with 10 bases fitting TRBD1. CDR3 size: 14 residues. Per germline, CDR1 DFQATT and CDR2 SNEGSKA (reference sequence). Trimming removed 3 bases from V and 6 bases from J; junction bases left unmatched: 7. In DNA form, the CDR3 reads TGCAGTGCTAGGGAAGAGACAGGGGGCCCTGAAGCTTTCTTT. Its protein is CSAREETGGPEAFF.

This chain links TRBV20-1 with TRBJ2-3, with D tentatively TRBD1 or TRBD2 (6 bases each). Germline V gene sequence: CDR1 DFQATT, CDR2 SNEGSKA (reference sequence). Between the trimmed V and J ends, which lost 3 bases and 7 bases, there was a span of 23 bases. The CDR3 consists of 16 residues. The CDR3 loop is CSASYWGALFQYTQYF. The CDR3 region has the DNA TGCAGTGCTAGTTACTGGGGGGCCCTCTTTCAGTATACGCAGTATTTT.

This clonotype was seen many times. The chain employs TRBV20-1 and TRBJ2-1, with a weak D call TRBD2 (7 bases). V lost 5 bases to trimming and J lost 10 bases, with 18 bases between them. CDR1 is DFQATT and CDR2 is SNEGSKA in the germline V gene (reference sequence). The CDR3 consists of 13 residues. The CDR3 loop reads CSALDWGGREQFF. In DNA, the CDR3 is TGCAGTGCTTTGGATTGGGGGGGCCGAGAGCAGTTCTTC.